The text below deals with one TCR beta chain. Using unique molecular identifiers, the investigators prepared the TCRbeta library. From the PCR reads, TCRdb called clonotypes with MiXCR, one entry per CDR3 protein. The table includes 450,000 to 600,000 distinct CDR3 sequences, about 33% detected once. The sample belongs to a study of T-cell reconstitution after alpha-beta-depleted transplantation in children. CDR1 is LNHNV and CDR2 is YYDKDF in the germline V gene (reference sequence). The CDR3 length is 14 residues. The V and J ends lost 10 bases and 4 bases respectively, with 19 bases between them. Source: PBMCs from the stem cell graft donor, taken from the stem cell graft. This sequence originates from a human donor who donated a stem cell graft to a child with aplastic anemia. The rearrangement uses TRBV15 and TRBJ2-5; TRBD2 is a possible D gene (5 bases). The CDR3 bases are TGTGCCATCACAAATAACGGGGTTGCAGAGACCCAGTACTTC. Encoded protein: CAITNNGVAETQYF.